This T cell receptor beta chain is drawn from a study of regulatory T cells in long-lasting Graves disease. General study findings and limits: Patients with persistent disease showed a bias toward TRBV28, TRBJ1-2 and TRBJ2-5. Public clonotype sharing was higher in persistent than newly diagnosed patients.

Germline V gene data show CDR1 as SQVTM and CDR2 as ANQGSEA. The V end was cut by 1 base, the J end by 11 bases, with 14 bases between. The CDR3 is 12 residues long. Time point specified: newly diagnosed GD, antithyroid drugs for less than 3 months. PBMC-derived RNA was used for the TCR library. This clonotype was seen at least ten times. Its cognate antigen is unknown. TCR beta libraries were built with iRepertoire HTBI primers and Arm-PCR of CDR3 regions. TCRdb re-called the multiplex PCR reads with MiXCR, one entry per CDR3 protein. The sample shows about 400,000 distinct CDR3 sequences, 15% of them seen only once. This sample was shared with a second study, whose subject was T cells in Graves' hyperthyroidism and ophthalmopathy. That paper adds: RT-PCR in the first round (using the HTBI primer set) targeted the TCR CDR3. Most clonotypes expanded in thyroid above 0.001 were likewise present in blood.

The sample was peripheral blood mononuclear cells (PBMCs), taken at new diagnosis, from a patient treated with antithyroid drugs. The receptor's source is a woman in her forties with Graves disease. The J gene is TRBJ1-1, the V gene TRBV29-1, with D tentatively TRBD1 (6 bases). The CDR3 nucleotides read TGCAGCGTTGAAGTCACAGGGATGAGGGCTTTCTTT. Protein sequence: CSVEVTGMRAFF.